The 21 T cell receptor beta chains given below trace back to one sample, sequenced in a study of blood T cells in healthy people across ages. A second PCR, run for about 7 to 11 cycles, used a sample-barcoded 5' primer plus a J-beta primer mix. TCRdb ran MiXCR on the 5' RACE reads and lists one entry per CDR3 protein. The sample lists about 1.4 million distinct CDR3 sequences, approximately 60% occurring once. The sequenced material came from blood. All receptors derive from a man younger than 35 in good health.

The CDR3 spells CASSLSSGGRTGELFF. The CDR3 region has the DNA TGTGCCAGCAGTTTAAGTAGCGGGGGACGCACCGGGGAGCTGTTTTTT. The chain joins TRBV27 to TRBJ2-2, with TRBD2 matching 9 bases. CDR3 length equals 16 residues. With V trimmed by 2 bases and J by 4 bases, 5 bases remained unmatched. The V gene's germline CDR1 is MNHEY and CDR2 SMNVEV (reference sequence).

This clonotype was counted once. The rearrangement joins TRBV3-1 to TRBJ1-2, with 7 positions matching TRBD1. The V and J ends lost 0 bases and 8 bases, in that order; junction bases with no gene match: 12. This CDR3 is built from 16 residues. Germline V gives CDR1 LGHDT, CDR2 YNNKEL (reference sequence). The DNA of the CDR3 is TGTGCCAGCAGCCAAGATTGGAGGCCAGGGACAGACGGCTACACCTTC. It yields the protein CASSQDWRPGTDGYTF.

V and J are TRBV20-1 and TRBJ1-1; D is undetermined. Per germline, CDR1 DFQATT and CDR2 SNEGSKA (reference sequence). V dropped 0 bases and J dropped 5 bases, with 10 bases sitting between them. This CDR3 comprises 13 residues. The CDR3 nucleotides read TGCAGTGCTAGAGAACCCATGGGGACTGAAGCTTTCTTT. The encoded protein is CSAREPMGTEAFF.

The V call is TRBV5-8, the J call TRBJ2-7; D is ambiguous. Looked up from germline, CDR1 is SGHTS and CDR2 is YDEGEE. The CDR3 contains 17 residues. The ends were cut back, 0 bases at V and 2 bases at J, with 18 bases in the middle. CDR3 protein: CASSLVVGPPMAYEQYF. CDR3 sequence (DNA): TGTGCCAGCAGCTTGGTAGTTGGGCCCCCAATGGCCTACGAGCAGTACTTC.

This clonotype is medium-sized by share. The V and J genes are TRBV27 and TRBJ1-2, with a tentative D call TRBD1 (5 bases). The CDR3 length is 14 residues. Germline assignment: CDR1 MNHEY and CDR2 SMNVEV (reference sequence). V was shortened by 7 bases and J by 2 bases, with 14 bases between the two germline ends. DNA of the CDR3: TGTGCCAGCACCCCCGGGGGTTCCAACTATGGCTACACCTTC. The encoded protein is CASTPGGSNYGYTF.

This rearrangement joins TRBV25-1 to TRBJ1-1; D is possibly TRBD1 (5 bases). The V and J ends lost 2 bases and 1 base respectively, with 8 bases between them. The CDR3 spans 14 residues. Per germline, CDR1 MGHDK and CDR2 SYGVNS. This chain's CDR3 is CASSEPDTNTEAFF. The CDR3 DNA reads TGTGCCAGCAGTGAACCGGACACGAACACTGAAGCTTTCTTT. Using reference TRBV25-1 and TRBJ1-1 for the parts outside the CDR3, the full variable domain is EADIYQTPRYLVIGTGKKITLECSQTMGHDKMYWYQQDPGMELHLIHYSYGVNSTEKGDLSSESTVSRIRTEHFPLTLESARPSHTSQYLCASSEPDTNTEAFFGQGTRLTVV.

This CDR3 reads CASSYRLGTGYEQYF. In nucleotides, the CDR3 is TGTGCCAGCAGTTACCGCCTCGGGACAGGGTACGAGCAGTACTTC. The chain is built from TRBV12-3 or TRBV12-4 and TRBJ2-5; 9 nucleotides agree with TRBD1. The J call may be mistaken, given a closer DNA end match to TRBJ2-7. The CDR3 sequence is 15 residues long.

This clonotype was observed a handful of times. J is TRBJ2-7 and V is TRBV29-1; D is possibly TRBD2 (6 bases). The CDR3 is 13 amino acids. Germline V gene data show CDR1 as SQVTM and CDR2 as ANQGSEA. V gave up 5 bases and J gave up 1 base, with 12 bases separating them. The CDR3 loop is CSVTPGTSYEQYF. The CDR3 DNA follows: TGCAGCGTTACGCCCGGGACTTCCTACGAGCAGTACTTC.

The chain uses TRBV7-2 and TRBJ1-2, with D possibly being TRBD1 (5 bases). This CDR3 has 16 residues. CDR1 is SGHTA, CDR2 FQGNSA, per germline. V lost 6 bases and J 2 bases, leaving 19 bases between the germline ends. The CDR3 bases are TGTGCCAGCAGTCAAATCCGACTGGACATCAACTATGGCTACACCTTC. Translated: CASSQIRLDINYGYTF.

The rearrangement uses TRBV27 and TRBJ2-3; D gene uncertain. CDR3 length: 15 amino acids. Germline V lookup: CDR1 MNHEY, CDR2 SMNVEV (reference sequence). Trimming cost V 4 bases and J 2 bases, with 13 bases left between them. The DNA of the CDR3 is TGTGCCAGCAGTTCCAAGCGCGTCACCACAGATACGCAGTATTTT. Protein product: CASSSKRVTTDTQYF.

The chain has TRBV28 and TRBJ2-6; possible D gene TRBD1, 7 bases. The CDR3 is 20 residues long. V was trimmed by 5 bases and J by 0 bases, leaving 23 bases between them. CDR1 is MDHEN, CDR2 SYDVKM, per germline. The CDR3 loop is CASSPGGRQGGVSGANVLTF. The CDR3 coding sequence is TGTGCCAGCAGTCCAGGCGGTCGACAGGGAGGCGTCTCTGGGGCCAACGTCCTGACTTTC.

CDR3 nucleotide sequence: TGCAGTGCTAGATCACCCTCAGGGGGCACTGAAGCTTTCTTT. Its translation: CSARSPSGGTEAFF. The chain employs TRBV20-1 and TRBJ1-1; 7 bases line up with TRBD1. The junction had 7 bases not matched to a gene; V was cut back by 2 bases and J by 4 bases. This CDR3 region has 14 residues. Per the germline V gene, CDR1 is DFQATT and CDR2 is SNEGSKA (reference sequence).

The genes are TRBV10-3 and TRBJ2-4, with TRBD1 matching over 10 bases. The closer fit of TRBJ2-7 to the DNA end suggests the J call may be wrong. Germline V gives CDR1 ENHRY, CDR2 SYGVKD. This CDR3 region has 14 residues. The CDR3 region has the DNA TGTGCCATCAGTTTGGGACAGGGGTCCTACGAGCAGTACTTC. Translating gives CAISLGQGSYEQYF.

The chain couples TRBV4-2 to TRBJ2-3; 8 nucleotides align to TRBD1. The trim removed 3 bases at V and 6 bases at J, leaving 11 bases unmatched. The V gene's germline CDR1 is LGHNA and CDR2 YNFKEQ. This CDR3 contains 16 residues. The CDR3 region is CASSQTSGGGEDTQYF. Written as DNA, the CDR3 is TGTGCCAGCAGCCAGACCTCAGGGGGCGGGGAGGATACGCAGTATTTT.

This clonotype was seen only a few times. An end of the junction differs from the germline gene, which may be a read error. The V call is TRBV20-1, the J call TRBJ2-7; D is perhaps TRBD1 (5 bases). The CDR3 has 15 residues. Germline lookup yields CDR1 DFQATT and CDR2 SNEGSKA (reference sequence). The CDR3 DNA reads as TGCAGTGCTAGAGATGACAGTCCAGGGTCCTACGAGCGGTACTTC. As protein: CSARDDSPGSYERYF.

The rearrangement joins TRBV20-1 to TRBJ2-5; D is undetermined. Trimming took 6 bases from V and 11 from J, leaving 22 bases between them. Germline CDR1 and CDR2: DFQATT and SNEGSKA (reference sequence). This CDR3 contains 13 residues. Here the CDR3 DNA reads TGCAGTGCCAGGTTCCGGGCCGGAAGTGGGCAGTACTTC. It codes for CSARFRAGSGQYF.

The CDR3 DNA follows: TGCGCCAGCAGCTTGGGGACAGGGGATAAGGACTATAGCAATCAGCCCCAGCATTTT. Translation: CASSLGTGDKDYSNQPQHF. V and J are TRBV5-1 and TRBJ1-5; the match to TRBD1 covers 9 bases. This CDR3 is 19 amino acids long. Germline-derived CDR1 and CDR2 are SGHRS and YFSETQ. Trimming took 0 bases from V and 0 from J; bases not matched to a gene: 10.

This clonotype was observed a few times. This chain links TRBV20-1 with TRBJ2-7; 7 bases map to TRBD1. CDR1 and CDR2 from the germline V gene are DFQATT and SNEGSKA (reference sequence). This CDR3 is built from 14 residues. Trimming took 6 bases from V and 1 from J; bases not matched to a gene: 9. The CDR3 is CSAIVGTDSYEQYF. CDR3 DNA sequence: TGCAGTGCGATCGTCGGGACAGATTCCTACGAGCAGTACTTC.

Remarks on this clonotype: A much larger clone differs from this one at a single base, so this may be a read error. The gene calls are TRBV4-1 and TRBJ2-7; either TRBD1 or TRBD2 may supply D (5 bases each). CDR1 is MGHRA and CDR2 is YSYEKL in the germline V gene. The CDR3 is 15 residues long. The CDR3: CASGQGPGSSYEQYF. CDR3 nucleotide sequence: TGCGCCAGCGGCCAAGGGCCAGGGAGCTCCTACGAGCAGTACTTC.

Here the CDR3 DNA reads TGTGCCAGCAGCCATATAGCGGGGGCCTACACAGATACGCAGTATTTT. It specifies CASSHIAGAYTDTQYF. The chain is built from TRBV3-1 and TRBJ2-3, with 9 nucleotides matching TRBD2. The CDR3 extends over 16 amino acids. Germline V gives CDR1 LGHDT, CDR2 YNNKEL (reference sequence). Trimming took 3 bases from V and 2 from J; bases not matched to a gene: 6.

This clonotype has only a few counts. This sequence joins TRBV11-2 and TRBJ2-1; TRBD2 matches 11 bases. With V trimmed by 4 bases and J by 5 bases, 7 bases remained unmatched. The germline V gene encodes CDR1 SGHAT and CDR2 FQNNGV. This CDR3 is built from 16 residues. The CDR3 DNA sequence: TGTGCCAGCAGCTCTCTAGCGGGAGGACGACACAATGAGCAGTTCTTC. It codes for CASSSLAGGRHNEQFF.